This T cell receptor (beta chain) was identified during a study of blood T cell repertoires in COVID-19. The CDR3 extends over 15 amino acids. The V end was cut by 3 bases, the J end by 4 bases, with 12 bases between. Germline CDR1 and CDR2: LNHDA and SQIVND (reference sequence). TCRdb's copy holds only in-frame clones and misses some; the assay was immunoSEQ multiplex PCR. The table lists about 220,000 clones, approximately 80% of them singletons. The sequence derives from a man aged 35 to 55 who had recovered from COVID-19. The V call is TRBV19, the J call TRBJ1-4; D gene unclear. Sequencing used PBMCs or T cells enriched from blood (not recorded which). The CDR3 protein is CASSMAGFLNEKLFF. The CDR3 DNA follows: TGTGCCAGTAGTATGGCAGGATTCCTTAATGAAAAACTGTTTTTT.